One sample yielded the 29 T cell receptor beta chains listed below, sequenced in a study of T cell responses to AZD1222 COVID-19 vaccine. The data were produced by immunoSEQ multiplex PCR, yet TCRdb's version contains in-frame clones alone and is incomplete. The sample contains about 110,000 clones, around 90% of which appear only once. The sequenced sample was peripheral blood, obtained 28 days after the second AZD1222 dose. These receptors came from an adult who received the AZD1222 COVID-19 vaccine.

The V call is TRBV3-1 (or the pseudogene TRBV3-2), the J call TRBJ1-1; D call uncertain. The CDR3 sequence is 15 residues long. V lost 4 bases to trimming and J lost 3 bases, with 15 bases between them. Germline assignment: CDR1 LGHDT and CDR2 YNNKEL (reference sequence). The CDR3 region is CASSPRGSKHTEAFF. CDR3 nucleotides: TGTGCCAGCAGCCCCCGTGGCAGCAAGCACACTGAAGCTTTCTTT.

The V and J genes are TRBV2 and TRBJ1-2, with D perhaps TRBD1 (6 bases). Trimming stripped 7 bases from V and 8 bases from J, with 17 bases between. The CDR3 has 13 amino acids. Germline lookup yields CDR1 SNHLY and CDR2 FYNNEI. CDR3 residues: CASMASGAGGYTF. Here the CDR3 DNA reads TGTGCCAGCATGGCCTCGGGGGCTGGAGGCTACACCTTC.

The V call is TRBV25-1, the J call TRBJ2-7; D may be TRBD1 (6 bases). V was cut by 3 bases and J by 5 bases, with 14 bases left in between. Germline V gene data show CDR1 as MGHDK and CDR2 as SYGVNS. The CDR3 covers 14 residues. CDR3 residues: CASSDGGHRDEQYF. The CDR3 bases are TGTGCCAGCAGTGATGGGGGACATAGGGACGAGCAGTACTTC.

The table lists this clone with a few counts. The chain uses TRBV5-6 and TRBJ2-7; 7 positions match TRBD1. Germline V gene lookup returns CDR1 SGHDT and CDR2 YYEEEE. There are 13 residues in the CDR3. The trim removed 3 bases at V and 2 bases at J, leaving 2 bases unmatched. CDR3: CASSWTGTYEQYF. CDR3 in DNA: TGTGCCAGCAGCTGGACAGGAACCTACGAGCAGTACTTC.

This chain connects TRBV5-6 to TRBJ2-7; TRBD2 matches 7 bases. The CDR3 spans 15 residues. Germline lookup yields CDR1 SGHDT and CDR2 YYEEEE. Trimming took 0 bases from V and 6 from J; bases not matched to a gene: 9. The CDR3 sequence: CASSLGSVREGEQYF. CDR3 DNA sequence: TGTGCCAGCAGCTTGGGTTCGGTTAGGGAGGGCGAGCAGTACTTC. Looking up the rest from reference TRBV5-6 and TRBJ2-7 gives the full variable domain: DAGVTQSPTHLIKTRGQQVTLRCSPKSGHDTVSWYQQALGQGPQFIFQYYEEEERQRGNFPDRFSGHQFPNYSSELNVNALLLGDSALYLCASSLGSVREGEQYFGPGTRLTVT.

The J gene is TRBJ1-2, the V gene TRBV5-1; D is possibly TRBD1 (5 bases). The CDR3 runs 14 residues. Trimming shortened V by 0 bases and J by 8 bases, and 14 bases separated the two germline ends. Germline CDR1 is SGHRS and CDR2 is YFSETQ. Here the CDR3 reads CASSLAAGDGGYTF. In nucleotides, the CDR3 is TGCGCCAGCAGCTTGGCGGCGGGGGATGGAGGCTACACCTTC.

CDR3 nucleotide sequence: TGTGCCAGCAGCGGACAGGGGCATTACGAGCAGTACTTC. Translated: CASSGQGHYEQYF. The rearrangement uses TRBV25-1 and TRBJ2-7; TRBD1 aligns across 9 bases. The germline V gene has CDR1 MGHDK and CDR2 SYGVNS. V dropped 6 bases and J dropped 4; count of bases not matched to a gene: 4. The CDR3 is made up of 13 amino acids.

CDR3 region: CASSAQGASGEQFF. The CDR3 bases are TGTGCCAGCAGCGCACAGGGGGCATCGGGTGAGCAGTTCTTC. This rearrangement joins TRBV7-3 to TRBJ2-1; 9 nucleotides line up with TRBD1. This CDR3 spans 14 amino acids. CDR1 SGHTA and CDR2 FQGTGA come from the germline V gene. The trim removed 5 bases at V and 9 bases at J, leaving 8 bases unmatched.

The CDR3 sequence: CASSPSTGAGNTIYF. CDR3 bases: TGTGCCAGCAGCCCCTCGACAGGGGCTGGAAACACCATATATTTT. The chain is built from TRBV9 and TRBJ1-3, with 8 bases identical to TRBD1. V gave up 4 bases and J gave up 2 bases; unmatched junction bases: 5. This CDR3 spans 15 amino acids. Germline loops: CDR1 SGDLS, CDR2 YYNGEE.

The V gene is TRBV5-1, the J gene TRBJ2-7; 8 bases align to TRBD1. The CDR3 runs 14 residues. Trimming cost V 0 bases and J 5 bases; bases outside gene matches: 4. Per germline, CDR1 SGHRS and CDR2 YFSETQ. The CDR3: CASSLGQGPDEQYF. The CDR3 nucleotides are TGCGCCAGCAGCTTGGGACAGGGGCCCGACGAGCAGTACTTC.

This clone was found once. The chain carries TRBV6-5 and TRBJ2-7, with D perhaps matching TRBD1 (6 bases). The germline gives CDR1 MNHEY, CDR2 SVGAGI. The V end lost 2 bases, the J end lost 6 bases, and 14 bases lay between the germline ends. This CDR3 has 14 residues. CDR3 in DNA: TGTGCCAGCAGTTACGGGAGACAGGTATCCGAGCAGTACTTC. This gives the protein CASSYGRQVSEQYF.

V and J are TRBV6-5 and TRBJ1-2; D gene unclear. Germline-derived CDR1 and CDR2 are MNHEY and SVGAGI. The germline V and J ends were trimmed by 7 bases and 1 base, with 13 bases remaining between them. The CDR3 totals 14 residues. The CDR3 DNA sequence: TGTGCCAGCACCCCGGCCGGGCTTAACTATGGCTACACCTTC. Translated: CASTPAGLNYGYTF.

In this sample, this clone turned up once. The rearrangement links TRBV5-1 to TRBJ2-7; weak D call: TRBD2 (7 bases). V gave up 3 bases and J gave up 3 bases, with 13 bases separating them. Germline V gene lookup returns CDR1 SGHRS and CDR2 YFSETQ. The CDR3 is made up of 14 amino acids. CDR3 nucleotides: TGCGCCAGCAGCTCTCGGGGGGCCAACTACGAGCAGTACTTC. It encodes CASSSRGANYEQYF.

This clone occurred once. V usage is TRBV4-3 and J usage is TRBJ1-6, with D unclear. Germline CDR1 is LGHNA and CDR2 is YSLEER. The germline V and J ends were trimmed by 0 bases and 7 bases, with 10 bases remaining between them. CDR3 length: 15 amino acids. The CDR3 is CASSQEKYQNSPLHF. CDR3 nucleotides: TGCGCCAGCAGCCAAGAGAAGTATCAAAATTCACCCCTCCACTTT.

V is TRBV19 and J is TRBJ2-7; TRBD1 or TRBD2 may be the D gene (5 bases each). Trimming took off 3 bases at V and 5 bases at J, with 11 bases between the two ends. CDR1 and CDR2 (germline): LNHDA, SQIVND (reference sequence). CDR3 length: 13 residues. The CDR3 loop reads CASSISGTNEQYF. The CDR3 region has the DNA TGTGCCAGTAGTATCTCCGGGACCAACGAGCAGTACTTC.

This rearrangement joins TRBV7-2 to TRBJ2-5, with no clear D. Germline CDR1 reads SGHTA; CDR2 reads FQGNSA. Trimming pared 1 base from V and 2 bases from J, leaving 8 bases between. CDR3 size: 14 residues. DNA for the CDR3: TGTGCCAGCAGCTTAGGGGTGGTTCAAGAGACCCAGTACTTC. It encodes CASSLGVVQETQYF.

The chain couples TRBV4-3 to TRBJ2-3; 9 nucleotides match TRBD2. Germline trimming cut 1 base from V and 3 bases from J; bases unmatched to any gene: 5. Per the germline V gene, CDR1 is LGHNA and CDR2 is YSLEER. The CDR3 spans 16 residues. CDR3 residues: CASSQVAGGRTDTQYF. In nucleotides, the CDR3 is TGCGCCAGCAGCCAAGTTGCGGGGGGGCGGACAGATACGCAGTATTTT.

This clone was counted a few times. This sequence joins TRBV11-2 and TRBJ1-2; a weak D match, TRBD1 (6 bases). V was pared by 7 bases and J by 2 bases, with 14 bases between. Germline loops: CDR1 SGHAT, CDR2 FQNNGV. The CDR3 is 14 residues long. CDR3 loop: CASTKGGTNYGYTF. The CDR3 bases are TGTGCCAGCACCAAGGGGGGCACGAACTATGGCTACACCTTC.

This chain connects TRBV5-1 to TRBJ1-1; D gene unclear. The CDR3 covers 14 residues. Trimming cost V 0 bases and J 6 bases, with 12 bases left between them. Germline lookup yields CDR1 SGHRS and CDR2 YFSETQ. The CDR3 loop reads CASSLGEYYAEAFF. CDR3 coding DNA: TGCGCCAGCAGCTTGGGGGAGTACTATGCTGAAGCTTTCTTT.

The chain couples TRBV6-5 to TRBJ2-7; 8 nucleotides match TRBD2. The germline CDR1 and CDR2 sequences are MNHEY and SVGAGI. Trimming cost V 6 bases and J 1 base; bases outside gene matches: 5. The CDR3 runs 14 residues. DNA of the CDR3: TGTGCCAGCAGAACAACTAGCGGATCCTACGAGCAGTACTTC. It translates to CASRTTSGSYEQYF.

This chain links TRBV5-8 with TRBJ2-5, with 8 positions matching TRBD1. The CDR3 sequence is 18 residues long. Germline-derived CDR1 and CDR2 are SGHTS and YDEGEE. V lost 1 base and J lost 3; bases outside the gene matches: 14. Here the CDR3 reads CASSLQISSQGVEETQYF. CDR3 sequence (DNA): TGTGCCAGCAGCTTGCAAATCTCATCACAGGGGGTCGAAGAGACCCAGTACTTC.

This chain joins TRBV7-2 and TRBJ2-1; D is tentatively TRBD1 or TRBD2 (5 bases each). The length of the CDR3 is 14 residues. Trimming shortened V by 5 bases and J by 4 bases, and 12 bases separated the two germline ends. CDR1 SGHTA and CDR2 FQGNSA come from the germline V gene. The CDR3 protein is CASSLRGVYNEQFF. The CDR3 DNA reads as TGTGCCAGCAGCCTCCGAGGGGTGTACAATGAGCAGTTCTTC.

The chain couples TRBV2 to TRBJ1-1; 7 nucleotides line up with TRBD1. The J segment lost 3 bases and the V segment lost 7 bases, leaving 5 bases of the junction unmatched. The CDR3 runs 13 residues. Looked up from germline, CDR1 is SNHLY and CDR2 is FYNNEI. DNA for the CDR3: TGTGCCAGCACAGGGGGACGTGACACTGAAGCTTTCTTT. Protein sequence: CASTGGRDTEAFF.

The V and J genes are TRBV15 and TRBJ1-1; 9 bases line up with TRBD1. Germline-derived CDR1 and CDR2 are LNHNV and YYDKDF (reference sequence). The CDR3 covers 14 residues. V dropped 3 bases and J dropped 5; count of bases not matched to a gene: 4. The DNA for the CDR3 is TGTGCCACCAGCAGCCAGACAGGGGGTACTGAAGCTTTCTTT. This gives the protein CATSSQTGGTEAFF.

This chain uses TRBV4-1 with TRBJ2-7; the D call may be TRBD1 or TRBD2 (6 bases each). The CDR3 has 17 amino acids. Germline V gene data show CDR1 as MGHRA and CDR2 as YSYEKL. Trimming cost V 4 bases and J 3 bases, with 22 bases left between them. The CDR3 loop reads CASSLGGGRSLYYEQYF. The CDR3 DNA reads TGCGCCAGCAGCCTTGGAGGGGGGAGAAGCCTCTACTACGAGCAGTACTTC.

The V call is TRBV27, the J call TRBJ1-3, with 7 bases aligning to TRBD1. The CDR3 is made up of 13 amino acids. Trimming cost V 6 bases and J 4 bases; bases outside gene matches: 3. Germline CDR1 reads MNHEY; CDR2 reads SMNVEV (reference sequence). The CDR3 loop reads CASRQTGGNTIYF. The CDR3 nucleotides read TGTGCCAGCAGGCAGACAGGGGGAAACACCATATATTTT.

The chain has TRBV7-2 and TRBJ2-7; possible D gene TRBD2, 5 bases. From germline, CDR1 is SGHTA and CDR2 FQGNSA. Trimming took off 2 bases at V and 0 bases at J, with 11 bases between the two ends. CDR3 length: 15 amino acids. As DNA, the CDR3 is TGTGCCAGCAGCTTATCAGCGGATAGCTCCTACGAGCAGTACTTC. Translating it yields CASSLSADSSYEQYF.

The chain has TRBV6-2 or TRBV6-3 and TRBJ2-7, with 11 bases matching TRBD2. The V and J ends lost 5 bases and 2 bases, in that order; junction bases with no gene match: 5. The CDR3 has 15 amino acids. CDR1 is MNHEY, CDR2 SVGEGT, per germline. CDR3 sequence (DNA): TGTGCCAGCAGTCGCCTACTAGCGGGAGCCTACGAGCAGTACTTC. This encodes CASSRLLAGAYEQYF.

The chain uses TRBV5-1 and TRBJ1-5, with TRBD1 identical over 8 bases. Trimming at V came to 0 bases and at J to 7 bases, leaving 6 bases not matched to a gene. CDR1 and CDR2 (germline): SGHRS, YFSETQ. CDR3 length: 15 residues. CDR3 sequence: CASSLASGGGQPQHF. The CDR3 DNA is TGCGCCAGCAGCTTGGCCTCAGGGGGCGGGCAGCCCCAGCATTTT.